This TCR beta chain was documented in a study of identical twins. A universal primer site was incorporated via template switching, and the cDNA contained unique molecular identifiers. Via MiXCR, TCRdb re-called the 5' RACE reads, giving one row per CDR3 protein. Among 600,000 to 800,000 distinct CDR3 sequences, around 21% were seen once, and the ten largest hold 4% to 5.5%. The CDR3 spans 12 residues. V lost 6 bases to trimming and J lost 2 bases; unmatched junction nucleotides: 2. Germline lookup yields CDR1 DFQATT and CDR2 SNEGSKA (reference sequence). These data were also filed under a second study, of T cells expressing NK-cell markers. From that report: In sorted CD3+CD56+NKG2C+, CD3+CD56+NKG2C- and CD3+CD56-NKG2C+ T cells, TCR beta repertoires were obtained. Seropositivity for HCMV was found in seven of the eight sequenced donors, with one seronegative. In several experiments, sorting was confined to alpha-beta TCR T cells through use of an anti-gamma-delta TCR antibody.

The chain employs TRBV20-1 and TRBJ1-2, with 8 bases fitting TRBD1. Material for sequencing was PBMCs. This TCR was recovered from a woman in her late teens or twenties in good health. The CDR3 reads CSARTGNYGYTF. The DNA of the CDR3 is TGCAGTGCCAGGACAGGGAACTATGGCTACACCTTC.